The 32 T cell receptor beta chains below all came from one sample that was sequenced in a study of T cells after posttransplantation cyclophosphamide. Generated by immunoSEQ multiplex PCR, the TCRdb table keeps only in-frame clones and is missing some. The sample gives some 20,000 clones, 95% to 98% of which show up once; roughly 0.17% is in the top ten. Cells defined as naive were viable CD3+CD4+ or CD3+CD8+ and CCR7+CD45RA+CD45RO-CD95-CD27+CD28+. The sample was naive CD4+ T cells sorted from PBMCs. These receptors all stem from a man in his forties or fifties in good health, CMV-negative, and a related stem cell transplant donor.

The genes are TRBV7-9 and TRBJ2-5, with a weak D call TRBD1 (6 bases). V gave up 5 bases and J gave up 5 bases, with 15 bases separating them. Germline V CDR1 and CDR2: SEHNR, FQNEAQ (reference sequence). There are 14 residues in the CDR3. The CDR3 bases are TGTGCCAGCAGCCGAGGGACAATTGAGGAGACCCAGTACTTC. It encodes CASSRGTIEETQYF.

In the case of this clone: Other DNA sequences of this sample code for an identical CDR3. J is TRBJ2-7 and V is TRBV7-9, with 8 positions matching TRBD1. The germline gives CDR1 SEHNR, CDR2 FQNEAQ (reference sequence). With V trimmed by 6 bases and J by 0 bases, 13 bases remained unmatched. The CDR3 covers 17 residues. The CDR3 region has the DNA TGTGCCAGCAGTTCTATCTCCGGGACAGGACACTCCTACGAGCAGTACTTC. This codes for CASSSISGTGHSYEQYF.

The chain uses TRBV11-2 and TRBJ2-7; D may be TRBD2 (5 bases). The germline V gene has CDR1 SGHAT and CDR2 FQNNGV. The CDR3 contains 15 residues. Trimming shortened V by 4 bases and J by 0 bases, and 13 bases separated the two germline ends. In DNA, the CDR3 is TGTGCCAGCAGCTCCTGGACTGGCAGCTCCTACGAGCAGTACTTC. This encodes CASSSWTGSSYEQYF. The full variable domain, with the rest looked up from reference TRBV11-2 and TRBJ2-7, is EAGVAQSPRYKIIEKRQSVAFWCNPISGHATLYWYQQILGQGPKLLIQFQNNGVVDDSQLPKDRFSAERLKGVDSTLKIQPAKLEDSAVYLCASSSWTGSSYEQYFGPGTRLTVT.

This chain links TRBV5-1 with TRBJ2-7; 11 nucleotides agree with TRBD2. The CDR3 spans 16 residues. V lost 3 bases to trimming and J lost 2 bases; unmatched junction nucleotides: 7. Per germline, CDR1 SGHRS and CDR2 YFSETQ. CDR3 DNA sequence: TGCGCCAGCAGCTACGCGGGACTAGCGGCGGCCTACGAGCAGTACTTC. It encodes CASSYAGLAAAYEQYF.

This chain uses TRBV19 with TRBJ1-1; D may be TRBD1 (6 bases). From germline, CDR1 is LNHDA and CDR2 SQIVND (reference sequence). V lost 2 bases, J lost 4 bases, and 14 bases lay in between. This CDR3 comprises 15 residues. Here the CDR3 reads CASSITRGVGTEAFF. Written as DNA, the CDR3 is TGTGCCAGTAGTATAACCAGGGGAGTGGGCACTGAAGCTTTCTTT.

The CDR3 spells CASSLGDNQPQHF. CDR3 bases: TGCGCCAGCAGCTTGGGAGACAATCAGCCCCAGCATTTT. J is TRBJ1-5 and V is TRBV5-1; unclear D gene. Trimming removed 0 bases at V and 3 bases at J, with 4 bases between. CDR1 and CDR2 from the germline V gene are SGHRS and YFSETQ. The CDR3 length is 13 residues.

The chain uses TRBV30 and TRBJ1-1; weak D call: TRBD1 (6 bases). This CDR3 spans 15 amino acids. Trimming took 0 bases from V and 6 from J, leaving 17 bases between them. CDR1 and CDR2 from the germline V gene are GTSNPN and SVGIG (reference sequence). This CDR3 is CAWSVLTSGDAEAFF. The CDR3 DNA sequence: TGTGCCTGGAGTGTACTAACGTCAGGGGACGCTGAAGCTTTCTTT.

This clone was seen a single time. The chain recombines TRBV7-6 with TRBJ2-1, with 8 bases lining up with TRBD2. Germline CDR1 reads SGHVS; CDR2 reads FNYEAQ. V shed 1 base and J 0 bases; nucleotides not matched to a gene: 5. There are 17 residues in the CDR3. This CDR3 reads CASSLGTSLSSYNEQFF. The CDR3 DNA is TGTGCCAGCAGCTTAGGGACTAGCTTGAGCTCCTACAATGAGCAGTTCTTC.

This chain connects TRBV27 to TRBJ2-7; weak D call: TRBD1 (7 bases). The ends were cut back, 8 bases at V and 6 bases at J, with 23 bases in the middle. Germline lookup yields CDR1 MNHEY and CDR2 SMNVEV (reference sequence). There are 15 residues in the CDR3. DNA of the CDR3: TGTGCCAGCCCGCAGCAGGCGGGACAGCCCCCCGAGCAGTACTTC. It is translated as CASPQQAGQPPEQYF.

The chain employs TRBV28 and TRBJ1-2; tentatively, D is TRBD1 (5 bases). V dropped 3 bases and J dropped 4 bases, with 12 bases sitting between them. The CDR3 is 14 amino acids. CDR1 and CDR2 from the germline V gene are MDHEN and SYDVKM. The CDR3 protein is CASSFVRASYGYTF. The CDR3 DNA reads as TGTGCCAGCAGTTTCGTCAGGGCCTCCTATGGCTACACCTTC.

This rearrangement joins TRBV7-2 to TRBJ2-3, with 9 bases that match TRBD2. Germline CDR1 is SGHTA and CDR2 is FQGNSA. Germline trimming cut 2 bases from V and 3 bases from J; bases unmatched to any gene: 6. The CDR3 contains 16 residues. CDR3 bases: TGTGCCAGCAGCTTATCAGGCGGGAGGGGTACAGATACGCAGTATTTT. Translation: CASSLSGGRGTDTQYF.

The gene calls are TRBV5-4 and TRBJ2-1; D is possibly TRBD2 (5 bases). This CDR3 is 15 amino acids long. CDR1 SGHNT and CDR2 YYREEE come from the germline V gene (reference sequence). V was cut by 3 bases and J by 0 bases, with 10 bases left in between. For the CDR3, the DNA is TGTGCCAGCAGCTCGTGGACTCACTCCTACAATGAGCAGTTCTTC. Its translation is CASSSWTHSYNEQFF.

V and J are TRBV5-1 and TRBJ2-3; D possibly corresponds to TRBD1 (6 bases). From germline, CDR1 is SGHRS and CDR2 YFSETQ. The germline V and J ends were trimmed by 0 bases and 2 bases, with 13 bases remaining between them. This CDR3 has 16 amino acids. The CDR3 DNA reads as TGCGCCAGCAGCTTGGAAGGGGGTACTGACACAGATACGCAGTATTTT. As protein: CASSLEGGTDTDTQYF.

The rearrangement links TRBV5-4 to TRBJ1-2, with 7 bases matching TRBD1. There are 15 residues in the CDR3. Trimming at V came to 5 bases and at J to 6 bases, leaving 13 bases not matched to a gene. Germline V gene data show CDR1 as SGHNT and CDR2 as YYREEE (reference sequence). This CDR3 reads CASSEKRQGGHGYTF. DNA of the CDR3: TGTGCCAGCAGTGAAAAACGACAGGGCGGACATGGCTACACCTTC.

CDR3 DNA sequence: TGTGCCAGCAGTTCGGCAGGGGGAGCCAAAAACATTCAGTACTTC. Encoded protein: CASSSAGGAKNIQYF. J is TRBJ2-4 and V is TRBV28; TRBD1 matches 7 bases. CDR3 length equals 15 residues. V was pared by 4 bases and J by 0 bases, with 3 bases of the junction left unmatched. Germline CDR1 and CDR2: MDHEN and SYDVKM. The variable domain in full, with the rest retrieved from reference TRBV28 and TRBJ2-4, is DVKVTQSSRYLVKRTGEKVFLECVQDMDHENMFWYRQDPGLGLRLIYFSYDVKMKEKGDIPEGYSVSREKKERFSLILESASTNQTSMYLCASSSAGGAKNIQYFGAGTRLSVL.

The chain has TRBV7-6 and TRBJ1-3, with 7 positions matching TRBD1. V shed 4 bases, J shed 4 bases, and the junction held 7 bases outside the gene matches. CDR1 and CDR2 (germline): SGHVS, FNYEAQ. CDR3 size: 15 residues. The CDR3 region is CASSSDGTVGNTIYF. The CDR3 region has the DNA TGTGCCAGCAGCTCAGACGGGACAGTCGGAAACACCATATATTTT.

This chain links TRBV28 with TRBJ2-4; no reliable D call. Trimming cost V 6 bases and J 2 bases, with 14 bases left between them. CDR1 is MDHEN and CDR2 is SYDVKM in the germline V gene. This CDR3 is built from 15 residues. The CDR3 is CASSLLDLSKNIQYF. The DNA of the CDR3 is TGTGCCAGCAGCCTCCTAGACCTATCCAAAAACATTCAGTACTTC.

The V call is TRBV7-3, the J call TRBJ1-4; a possible D gene is TRBD1 (6 bases). V lost 0 bases to trimming and J lost 8 bases, with 16 bases between them. This CDR3 region has 16 residues. Germline-derived CDR1 and CDR2 are SGHTA and FQGTGA. This CDR3 is CASSLTYRGGKEKLFF. The CDR3 DNA reads TGTGCCAGCAGCTTAACGTATCGAGGGGGTAAGGAAAAACTGTTTTTT.

V is TRBV29-1 and J is TRBJ2-1; TRBD2 might be the D (5 bases). The length of the CDR3 is 15 residues. Germline assignment: CDR1 SQVTM and CDR2 ANQGSEA. V lost 6 bases to trimming and J lost 9 bases, with 24 bases between them. This CDR3 is CSVEPTRFAPGEQFF. The CDR3 coding sequence is TGCAGCGTAGAGCCTACTAGGTTCGCTCCCGGTGAGCAGTTCTTC.

The count of this clone is one. The chain recombines TRBV7-9 with TRBJ1-4, with D possibly matching TRBD1 (5 bases). Per germline, CDR1 SEHNR and CDR2 FQNEAQ (reference sequence). V was shortened by 5 bases and J by 5 bases, with 15 bases between the two germline ends. There are 15 residues in the CDR3. In nucleotides, the CDR3 is TGTGCCAGCAGCCATGGGGCGGTTGGGAATGAAAAACTGTTTTTT. The encoded protein is CASSHGAVGNEKLFF.

J is TRBJ1-2 and V is TRBV27; perhaps TRBD1 as D (6 bases). V was shortened by 5 bases and J by 7 bases, with 14 bases between the two germline ends. In germline, CDR1 is MNHEY, CDR2 SMNVEV (reference sequence). This CDR3 is built from 13 residues. The CDR3, as DNA: TGTGCCAGCAGTCCAAGCGGACAGCTTGGCTACACCTTC. Amino acids: CASSPSGQLGYTF.

The CDR3, as DNA: TGTGCCAGCAGTTTTACGACAGACTCAACTAATGAAAAACTGTTTTTT. Amino acids: CASSFTTDSTNEKLFF. The chain links TRBV6-5 to TRBJ1-4; D is possibly TRBD1 (5 bases). CDR1 MNHEY and CDR2 SVGAGI come from the germline V gene. The CDR3 has 16 residues. V was trimmed by 4 bases and J by 0 bases, leaving 12 bases between them.

The chain employs TRBV7-9 and TRBJ2-3, with 9 bases fitting TRBD2. The V gene end was trimmed by 3 bases and the J gene end by 6 bases; junction bases not matched to a gene: 7. This CDR3 contains 15 residues. Germline V gene data show CDR1 as SEHNR and CDR2 as FQNEAQ (reference sequence). For the CDR3, the DNA is TGTGCCAGCAGCTTTCTAGCGGGAACCCACGATACGCAGTATTTT. This gives the protein CASSFLAGTHDTQYF.

The CDR3 DNA sequence: TGTGCCAGCAGCTTATTGGGACAGAACTACGAGCAGTACTTC. Protein: CASSLLGQNYEQYF. The chain couples TRBV11-2 to TRBJ2-5, with 7 bases matching TRBD1. The DNA end is more similar to TRBJ2-7, so the J call may be wrong. The CDR3 spans 14 residues. Per the germline V gene, CDR1 is SGHAT and CDR2 is FQNNGV.

The gene calls are TRBV7-2 and TRBJ2-7, with TRBD1 matching over 8 bases. Unmatched junction bases numbered 4, after V lost 4 bases and J lost 2 bases. The CDR3 runs to 14 residues. Germline CDR1 is SGHTA and CDR2 is FQGNSA. CDR3 in DNA: TGTGCCAGCAGCTACGACAGGGGACCCTACGAGCAGTACTTC. It is translated as CASSYDRGPYEQYF.

The chain uses TRBV7-6 and TRBJ2-7; a possible D gene is TRBD2 (5 bases). The CDR3 has 16 amino acids. The V and J ends lost 3 bases and 4 bases respectively, with 19 bases between them. The germline CDR1 and CDR2 sequences are SGHVS and FNYEAQ. The CDR3: CASSFSDPVRGYEQYF. Here the CDR3 DNA reads TGTGCCAGCAGCTTTTCAGACCCGGTCCGGGGTTACGAGCAGTACTTC.

This chain connects TRBV5-4 to TRBJ1-1; 7 bases match TRBD1. Germline V lookup: CDR1 SGHNT, CDR2 YYREEE (reference sequence). V was pared by 6 bases and J by 4 bases, with 9 bases of the junction left unmatched. This CDR3 contains 14 residues. CDR3 in amino acids: CASTKQGPSTEAFF. The CDR3 nucleotides read TGTGCCAGCACCAAACAGGGGCCCTCCACTGAAGCTTTCTTT.

The V and J genes are TRBV7-9 and TRBJ2-5; 9 positions match TRBD1. The germline gives CDR1 SEHNR, CDR2 FQNEAQ (reference sequence). With 6 bases clipped from V and 1 base from J, the junction kept 6 bases outside the gene matches. CDR3 length: 15 amino acids. The CDR3 region is CASRATGGSQETQYF. In nucleotides, the CDR3 is TGTGCCAGCAGGGCCACAGGGGGCTCCCAAGAGACCCAGTACTTC.

The chain employs TRBV19 and TRBJ2-3, with TRBD2 as a possible D gene (5 bases). The CDR3 totals 15 residues. Per germline, CDR1 LNHDA and CDR2 SQIVND (reference sequence). Between the trimmed V and J ends, which lost 3 bases and 1 base, there was a span of 11 bases. The CDR3 loop is CASSIGEIGTDTQYF. DNA for the CDR3: TGTGCCAGTAGTATCGGGGAGATCGGCACAGATACGCAGTATTTT.

V usage is TRBV11-3 and J usage is TRBJ2-1; unclear D gene. This CDR3 contains 15 residues. With 0 bases removed from V and 0 bases from J, the gap between germline ends came to 6 bases. Germline CDR1 is SGHNT and CDR2 is YENEEA. Here the CDR3 reads CASSLEVSSYNEQFF. DNA of the CDR3: TGTGCCAGCAGCTTAGAGGTTAGCTCCTACAATGAGCAGTTCTTC.

This rearrangement joins TRBV4-3 to TRBJ2-7; 7 bases agree with TRBD1. This CDR3 is built from 15 residues. Germline loops: CDR1 LGHNA, CDR2 YSLEER. V lost 0 bases to trimming and J lost 4 bases; unmatched junction nucleotides: 6. The chain's CDR3 is CASSQDQGGRYEQYF. CDR3 coding DNA: TGCGCCAGCAGCCAAGATCAAGGGGGCAGGTACGAGCAGTACTTC.

This clone showed up just once. The chain carries TRBV29-1 and TRBJ1-1, with D maybe TRBD1 (5 bases). V lost 7 bases and J lost 7, with 22 bases in between. The CDR3 consists of 14 residues. Germline CDR1 SQVTM, CDR2 ANQGSEA. The CDR3 sequence: CSAQQAPFSGEAFF. DNA of the CDR3: TGCAGCGCGCAACAGGCCCCCTTCAGTGGTGAAGCTTTCTTT.